In its sample, the clone carrying this T cell receptor (beta chain) was seen many times. The antigen remains undetermined. The data were obtained in a study of beta chain features in type 1 diabetes. The V and J ends lost 4 bases and 0 bases respectively, with 9 bases between them. Germline V gene data show CDR1 as SGHTS and CDR2 as YDEGEE. The CDR3 spans 14 residues. Investigators reverse transcribed all isolated RNA, so they sequenced expressed TCRB transcripts. The table came from immunoSEQ multiplex PCR; TCRdb's copy has only in-frame clones and leaves some out. This sample has under 400,000 clones; 14% occur once, and the top ten carry roughly 7%. Study results and caveats: Moderately but significantly shorter TCRB CDR3s were found in Type 1 diabetes patients in all four CD4+ subsets. The question left open here concerned HLA type influencing TCRB rearrangement. Type 1 diabetes patients had fewer VDJ junction insertions and more deletions. The study notes PCR might favor shorter templates equally in patients and controls.

The sequence was obtained from a man aged 25 to 40 in good health. Sequenced input: central memory CD4+ T cells from blood. This sequence joins TRBV5-8 and TRBJ2-3; D gene uncertain. The CDR3 loop is CASSPGPSTDTQYF. CDR3 DNA sequence: TGTGCCAGCAGCCCAGGCCCCAGCACAGATACGCAGTATTTT.